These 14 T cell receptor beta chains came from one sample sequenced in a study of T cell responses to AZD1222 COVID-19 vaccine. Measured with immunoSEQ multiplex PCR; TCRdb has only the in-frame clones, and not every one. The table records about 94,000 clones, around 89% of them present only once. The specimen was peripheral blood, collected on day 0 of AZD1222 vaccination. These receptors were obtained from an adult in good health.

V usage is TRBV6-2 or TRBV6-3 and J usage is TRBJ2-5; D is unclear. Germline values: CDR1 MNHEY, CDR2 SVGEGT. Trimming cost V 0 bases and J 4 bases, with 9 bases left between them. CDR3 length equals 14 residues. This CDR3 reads CASSYSSRLETQYF. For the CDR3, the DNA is TGTGCCAGCAGTTACTCGAGCAGGCTAGAGACCCAGTACTTC.

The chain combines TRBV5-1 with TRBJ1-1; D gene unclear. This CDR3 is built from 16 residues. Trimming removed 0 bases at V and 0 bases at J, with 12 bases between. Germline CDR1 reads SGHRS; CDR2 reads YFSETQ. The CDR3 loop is CASSLGERLMNTEAFF. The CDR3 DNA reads TGCGCCAGCAGCTTGGGGGAGCGACTAATGAACACTGAAGCTTTCTTT. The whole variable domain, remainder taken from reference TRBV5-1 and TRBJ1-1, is KAGVTQTPRYLIKTRGQQVTLSCSPISGHRSVSWYQQTPGQGLQFLFEYFSETQRNKGNFPGRFSGRQFSNSRSEMNVSTLELGDSALYLCASSLGERLMNTEAFFGQGTRLTVV.

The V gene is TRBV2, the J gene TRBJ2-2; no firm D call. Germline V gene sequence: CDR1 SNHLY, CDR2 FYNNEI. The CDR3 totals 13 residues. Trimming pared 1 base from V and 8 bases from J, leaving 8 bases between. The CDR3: CASSEGGVGELFF. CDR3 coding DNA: TGTGCCAGCAGTGAAGGAGGCGTTGGGGAGCTGTTTTTT.

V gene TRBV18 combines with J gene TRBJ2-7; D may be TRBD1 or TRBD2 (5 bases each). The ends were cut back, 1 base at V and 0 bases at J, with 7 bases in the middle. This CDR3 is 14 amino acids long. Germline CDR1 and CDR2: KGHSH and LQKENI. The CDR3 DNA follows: TGTGCCAGCTCACCACGGGACGGCTCCTACGAGCAGTACTTC. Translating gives CASSPRDGSYEQYF.

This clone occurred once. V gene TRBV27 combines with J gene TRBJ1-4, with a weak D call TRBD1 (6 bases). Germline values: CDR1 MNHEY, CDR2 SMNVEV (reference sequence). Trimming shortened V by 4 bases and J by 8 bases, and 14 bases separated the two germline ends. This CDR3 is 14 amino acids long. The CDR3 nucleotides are TGTGCCAGCAGTTCGGGGGGCGCGATCGAAAAACTGTTTTTT. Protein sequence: CASSSGGAIEKLFF. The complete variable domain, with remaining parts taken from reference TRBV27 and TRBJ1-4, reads EAQVTQNPRYLITVTGKKLTVTCSQNMNHEYMSWYRQDPGLGLRQIYYSMNVEVTDKGDVPEGYKVSRKEKRNFPLILESPSPNQTSLYFCASSSGGAIEKLFFGSGTQLSVL.

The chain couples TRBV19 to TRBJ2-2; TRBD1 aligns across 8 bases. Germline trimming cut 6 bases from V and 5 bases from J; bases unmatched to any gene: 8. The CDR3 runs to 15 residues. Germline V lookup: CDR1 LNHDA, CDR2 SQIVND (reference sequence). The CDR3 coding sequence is TGTGCCAGTAGACTTGGACAGGGTAATACCGGGGAGCTGTTTTTT. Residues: CASRLGQGNTGELFF. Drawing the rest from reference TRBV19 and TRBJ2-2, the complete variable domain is DGGITQSPKYLFRKEGQNVTLSCEQNLNHDAMYWYRQDPGQGLRLIYYSQIVNDFQKGDIAEGYSVSREKKESFPLTVTSAQKNPTAFYLCASRLGQGNTGELFFGEGSRLTVL.

The CDR3 DNA is TGTGCCAGTTGGGTTGGGAGATATAACACTGAAGCTTTCTTT. The encoded protein is CASWVGRYNTEAFF. The chain uses TRBV19 and TRBJ1-1; D call uncertain. Germline V gene lookup returns CDR1 LNHDA and CDR2 SQIVND (reference sequence). The CDR3 spans 14 residues. V lost 8 bases and J 2 bases, leaving 15 bases between the germline ends.

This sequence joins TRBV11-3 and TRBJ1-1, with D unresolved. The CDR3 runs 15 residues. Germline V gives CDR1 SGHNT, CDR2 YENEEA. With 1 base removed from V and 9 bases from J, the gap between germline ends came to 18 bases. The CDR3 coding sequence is TGTGCCAGCAGCTTAGTCGGCGGAACGGAGACCCAAGCTTTCTTT. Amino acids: CASSLVGGTETQAFF.

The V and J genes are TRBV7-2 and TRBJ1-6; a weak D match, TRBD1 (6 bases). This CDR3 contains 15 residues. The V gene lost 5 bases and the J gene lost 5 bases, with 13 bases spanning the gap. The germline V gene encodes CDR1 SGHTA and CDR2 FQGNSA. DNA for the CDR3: TGTGCCAGCAGCCCTAGGGGGGCTGATAATTCACCCCTCCACTTT. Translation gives CASSPRGADNSPLHF.

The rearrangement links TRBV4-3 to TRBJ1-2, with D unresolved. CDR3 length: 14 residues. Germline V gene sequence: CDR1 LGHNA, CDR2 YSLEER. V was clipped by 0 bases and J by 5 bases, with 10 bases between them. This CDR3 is CASSQDGEKYGYTF. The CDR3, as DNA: TGCGCCAGCAGCCAAGATGGGGAAAAATATGGCTACACCTTC.

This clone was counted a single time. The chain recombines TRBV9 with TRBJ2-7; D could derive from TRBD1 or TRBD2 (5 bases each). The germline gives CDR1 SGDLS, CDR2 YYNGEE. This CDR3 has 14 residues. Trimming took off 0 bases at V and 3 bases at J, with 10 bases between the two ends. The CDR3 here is CASSVDLGVYEQYF. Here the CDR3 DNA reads TGTGCCAGCAGCGTAGATTTGGGGGTCTACGAGCAGTACTTC.

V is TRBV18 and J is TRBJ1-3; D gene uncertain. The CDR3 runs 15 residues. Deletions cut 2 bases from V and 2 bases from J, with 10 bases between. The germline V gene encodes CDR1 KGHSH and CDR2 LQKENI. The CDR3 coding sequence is TGTGCCAGCTCACCAGGCCAGACCACTGGAAACACCATATATTTT. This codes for CASSPGQTTGNTIYF.

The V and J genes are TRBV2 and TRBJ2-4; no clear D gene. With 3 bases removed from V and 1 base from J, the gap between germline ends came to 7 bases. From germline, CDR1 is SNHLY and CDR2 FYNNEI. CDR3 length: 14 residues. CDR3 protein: CASSDSLAKNIQYF. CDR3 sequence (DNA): TGTGCCAGCAGTGACAGTCTCGCCAAAAACATTCAGTACTTC.

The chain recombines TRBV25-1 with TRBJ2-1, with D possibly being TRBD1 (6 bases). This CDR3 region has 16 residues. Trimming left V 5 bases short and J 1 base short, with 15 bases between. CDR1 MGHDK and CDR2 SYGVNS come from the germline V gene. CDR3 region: CASSPPVGGSYNEQFF. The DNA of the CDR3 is TGTGCCAGCAGTCCCCCCGTAGGGGGTTCCTACAATGAGCAGTTCTTC. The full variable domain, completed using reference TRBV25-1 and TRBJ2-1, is EADIYQTPRYLVIGTGKKITLECSQTMGHDKMYWYQQDPGMELHLIHYSYGVNSTEKGDLSSESTVSRIRTEHFPLTLESARPSHTSQYLCASSPPVGGSYNEQFFGPGTRLTVL.